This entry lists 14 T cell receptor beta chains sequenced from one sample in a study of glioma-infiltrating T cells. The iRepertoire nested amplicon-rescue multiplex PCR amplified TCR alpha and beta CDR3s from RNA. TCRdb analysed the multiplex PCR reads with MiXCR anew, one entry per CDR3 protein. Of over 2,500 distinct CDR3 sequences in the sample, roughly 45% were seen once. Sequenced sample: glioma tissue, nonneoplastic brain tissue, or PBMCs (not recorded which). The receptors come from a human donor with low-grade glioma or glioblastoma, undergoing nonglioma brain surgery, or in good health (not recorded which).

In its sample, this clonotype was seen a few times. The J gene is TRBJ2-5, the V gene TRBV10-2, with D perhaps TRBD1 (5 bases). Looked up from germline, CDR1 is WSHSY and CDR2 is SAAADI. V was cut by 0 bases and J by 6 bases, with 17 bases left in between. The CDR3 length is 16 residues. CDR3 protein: CASSESPGNSNQTQYF. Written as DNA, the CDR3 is TGCGCCAGCAGTGAGTCTCCAGGGAATAGCAATCAGACCCAGTACTTC.

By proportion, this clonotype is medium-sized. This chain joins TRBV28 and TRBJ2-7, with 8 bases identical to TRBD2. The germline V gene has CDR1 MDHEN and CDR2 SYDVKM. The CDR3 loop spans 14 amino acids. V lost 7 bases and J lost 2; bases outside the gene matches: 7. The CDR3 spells CASNTGTRAYEQYF. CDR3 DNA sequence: TGTGCCAGCAATACCGGGACTAGAGCCTACGAGCAGTACTTC.

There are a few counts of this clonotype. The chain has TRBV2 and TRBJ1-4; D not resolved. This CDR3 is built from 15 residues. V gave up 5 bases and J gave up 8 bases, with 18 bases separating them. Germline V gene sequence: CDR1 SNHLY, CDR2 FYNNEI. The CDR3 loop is CASSFDAGAREKLFF. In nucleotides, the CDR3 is TGTGCCAGCAGTTTCGACGCGGGCGCTCGGGAAAAACTGTTTTTT.

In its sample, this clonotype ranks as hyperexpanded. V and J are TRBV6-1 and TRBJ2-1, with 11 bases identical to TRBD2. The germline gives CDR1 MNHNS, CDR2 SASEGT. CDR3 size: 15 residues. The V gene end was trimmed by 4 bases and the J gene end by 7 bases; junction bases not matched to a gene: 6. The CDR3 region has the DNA TGTGCCAGCAGTGTTCTAGCGGGAGGTTATAATGAGCAGTTCTTC. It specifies CASSVLAGGYNEQFF.

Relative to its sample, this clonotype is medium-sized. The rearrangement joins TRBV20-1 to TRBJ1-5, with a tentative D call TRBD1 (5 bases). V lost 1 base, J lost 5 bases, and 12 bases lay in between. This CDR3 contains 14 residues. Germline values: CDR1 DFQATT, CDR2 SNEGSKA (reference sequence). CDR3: CSARGSREDQPQHF. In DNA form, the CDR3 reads TGCAGTGCTAGAGGTTCCAGGGAGGATCAGCCCCAGCATTTT.

Written as DNA, the CDR3 is TGTGCCAGCAGTTACCGCCGGGACACCGGGGAGCTGTTTTTT. Protein product: CASSYRRDTGELFF. The chain carries TRBV6-2 or TRBV6-3 and TRBJ2-2; D ambiguous. The CDR3 is 14 amino acids. The germline V and J ends were trimmed by 2 bases and 3 bases, with 7 bases remaining between them. From germline, CDR1 is MNHEY and CDR2 SVGEGT.

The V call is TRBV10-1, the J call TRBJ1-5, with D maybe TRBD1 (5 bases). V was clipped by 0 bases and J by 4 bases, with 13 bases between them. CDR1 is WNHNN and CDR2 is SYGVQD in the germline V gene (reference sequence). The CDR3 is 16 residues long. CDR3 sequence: CASSESPGSLNQPQHF. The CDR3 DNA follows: TGCGCCAGCAGTGAGTCTCCAGGGAGTTTAAATCAGCCCCAGCATTTT.

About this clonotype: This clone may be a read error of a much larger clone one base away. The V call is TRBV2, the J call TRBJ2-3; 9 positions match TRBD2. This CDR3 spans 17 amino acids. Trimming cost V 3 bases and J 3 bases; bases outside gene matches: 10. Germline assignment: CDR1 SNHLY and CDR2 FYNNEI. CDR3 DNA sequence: TGTGCCAGCAGTGAGCCTGATTGGCTAGCGGGGACAGATACGCAGTATTTT. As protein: CASSEPDWLAGTDTQYF.

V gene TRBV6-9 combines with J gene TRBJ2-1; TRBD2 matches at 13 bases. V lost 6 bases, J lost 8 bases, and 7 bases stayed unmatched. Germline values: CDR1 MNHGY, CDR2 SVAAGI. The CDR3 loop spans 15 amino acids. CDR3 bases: TGTGCCAGCAGCTATGGGACTAGCGGGACGTATGAGCAGTTCTTC. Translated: CASSYGTSGTYEQFF.

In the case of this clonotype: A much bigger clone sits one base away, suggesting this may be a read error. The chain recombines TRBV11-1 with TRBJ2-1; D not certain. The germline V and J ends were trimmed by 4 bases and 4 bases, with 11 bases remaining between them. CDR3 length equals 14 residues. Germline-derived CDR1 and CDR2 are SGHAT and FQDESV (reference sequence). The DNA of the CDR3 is TGTGCCAGCAGCTCCCTAGGACCGTACAATGAGCAGTTCTTC. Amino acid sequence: CASSSLGPYNEQFF. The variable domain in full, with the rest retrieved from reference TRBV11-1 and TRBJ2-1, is EAEVAQSPRYKITEKSQAVAFWCDPISGHATLYWYRQILGQGPELLVQFQDESVVDDSQLPKDRFSAERLKGVDSTLKIQPAELGDSAMYLCASSSLGPYNEQFFGPGTRLTVL.

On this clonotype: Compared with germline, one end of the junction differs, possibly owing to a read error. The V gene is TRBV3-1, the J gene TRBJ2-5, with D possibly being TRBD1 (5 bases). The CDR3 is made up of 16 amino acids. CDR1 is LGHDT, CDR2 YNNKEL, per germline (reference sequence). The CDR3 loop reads CASSGFLRVFQETEYF. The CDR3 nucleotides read TGTGCCAGCAGCGGATTCCTCAGGGTTTTTCAAGAGACCGAGTACTTC.

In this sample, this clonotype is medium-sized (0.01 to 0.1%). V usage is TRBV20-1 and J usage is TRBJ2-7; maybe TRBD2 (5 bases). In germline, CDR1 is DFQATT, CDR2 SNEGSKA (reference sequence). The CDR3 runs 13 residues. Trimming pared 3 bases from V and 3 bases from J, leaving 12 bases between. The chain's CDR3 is CSASAEDLYEQYF. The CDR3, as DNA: TGCAGTGCTAGCGCGGAGGACCTCTACGAGCAGTACTTC.

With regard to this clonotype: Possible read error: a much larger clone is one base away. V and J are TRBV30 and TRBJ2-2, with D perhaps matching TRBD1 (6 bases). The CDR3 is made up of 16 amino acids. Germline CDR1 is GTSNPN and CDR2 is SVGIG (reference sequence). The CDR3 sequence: CAWRDPDRPNTRELFF. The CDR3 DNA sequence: TGTGCCTGGAGGGACCCGGACAGACCTAACACCAGGGAGCTGTTTTTT.

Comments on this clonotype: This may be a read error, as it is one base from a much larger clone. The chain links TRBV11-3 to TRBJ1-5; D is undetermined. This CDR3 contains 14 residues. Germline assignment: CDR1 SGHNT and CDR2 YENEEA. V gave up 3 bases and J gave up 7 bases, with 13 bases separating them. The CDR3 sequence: CASSFGYERQPQHF. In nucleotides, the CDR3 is TGTGCCAGCAGCTTCGGGTACGAGCGGCAGCCCCAGCATTTT.